The entry below describes one T cell receptor (beta chain). In the source study's methods: Amplification of reference gene primers was used by the study to estimate nucleated cell counts. This table comes from immunoSEQ multiplex PCR, and its TCRdb copy is limited to in-frame clones, with some not included. The DNA gave D and trimming, while V, J and clone size come from that table. Among about 150,000 clones listed, around three quarters were seen once. This sample is drawn from a study of blood T cell repertoires in COVID-19. Study information: Specimens from acute and convalescent COVID-19 originated in the United States, Italy and Spain. PBMCs, B-cell-depleted T cells, or T cells were the source of the cDNA or gDNA that made up the material.

The CDR3 is 14 amino acids. CDR1 and CDR2 (germline): SGHAT, FQNNGV. Trimming took off 5 bases at V and 1 base at J, with 11 bases between the two ends. The sequenced sample consisted of peripheral blood. The source is a man aged 45-65 years with active or convalescent COVID-19. J is TRBJ2-5 and V is TRBV11-2; possibly TRBD1 for D (6 bases). CDR3 nucleotides: TGTGCCAGCAGCGCCGGACAGTTCCAAGAGACCCAGTACTTC. It yields the protein CASSAGQFQETQYF.